One sample yielded the 11 T cell receptor beta chains listed below, sequenced in a study of T cells in Graves' hyperthyroidism and ophthalmopathy. TCR beta CDR3 sequences were amplified from RNA transcripts. First-round RT-PCR targeting the TCR CDR3 was performed with the HTBI primer set. MiXCR was run by TCRdb on the multiplex PCR reads, yielding one entry per CDR3 protein. The sample records under 300,000 distinct CDR3 sequences, about an eighth being singletons. Source material: blood. The receptor set was obtained from a woman aged 40 to 50 with Graves' hyperthyroidism.

The chain recombines TRBV18 with TRBJ1-5; D perhaps matches TRBD1 (6 bases). The CDR3 consists of 14 residues. Germline CDR1 KGHSH, CDR2 LQKENI. Trimming took 5 bases from V and 2 from J, leaving 10 bases between them. As DNA, the CDR3 is TGTGCCAGCTCATCACGACAGGGCAATCAGCCCCAGCATTTT. Protein product: CASSSRQGNQPQHF. Based on the CDR3 plus reference TRBV18 and TRBJ1-5, the full variable domain is NAGVMQNPRHLVRRRGQEARLRCSPMKGHSHVYWYRQLPEEGLKFMVYLQKENIIDESGMPKERFSAEFPKEGPSILRIQQVVRGDSAAYFCASSSRQGNQPQHFGDGTRLSIL.

The chain uses TRBV6-5 and TRBJ2-2, with 7 positions matching TRBD1. The CDR3 has 14 residues. Per germline, CDR1 MNHEY and CDR2 SVGAGI. Losses at the gene ends were 4 bases for V and 7 bases for J; bases not matched to a gene: 6. CDR3 residues: CASSLQGSGGELFF. The CDR3 DNA is TGTGCCAGCAGTTTACAGGGGTCCGGCGGGGAGCTGTTTTTT.

With respect to this clonotype: The junction shows a germline mismatch at one end, possibly a read error. The V call is TRBV30, the J call TRBJ2-3, with 14 nucleotides matching TRBD2. CDR1 is GTSNPN and CDR2 is SVGIG in the germline V gene (reference sequence). There are 15 residues in the CDR3. CDR3: CAWMGLAGVTDTQYF. CDR3 bases: TGCGCCTGGATGGGACTAGCGGGGGTCACAGATACGCAGTATTTT.

This clonotype was recorded at least ten times. In DNA form, the CDR3 reads TGTGCCAGCAGTTACGACAGGGATGGAAACACCATATATTTT. Its protein product is CASSYDRDGNTIYF. The chain links TRBV6-6 to TRBJ1-3, with 7 nucleotides matching TRBD1. The length of the CDR3 is 14 residues. The V gene end was trimmed by 2 bases and the J gene end by 3 bases; junction bases not matched to a gene: 1. Germline V gives CDR1 MNHNY, CDR2 SVGAGI (reference sequence).

In this sample, this clonotype turned up many times. The CDR3 here is CASRRGGSTDTQYF. Here the CDR3 DNA reads TGTGCCAGCAGGAGAGGGGGTTCCACAGATACGCAGTATTTT. This chain uses TRBV2 with TRBJ2-3; a possible D gene is TRBD1 (6 bases). V gave up 6 bases and J gave up 2 bases, with 12 bases separating them. There are 14 residues in the CDR3. Looked up from germline, CDR1 is SNHLY and CDR2 is FYNNEI.

This clonotype was counted ten times or more. V gene TRBV10-3 combines with J gene TRBJ2-3; 10 nucleotides match TRBD2. V dropped 6 bases and J dropped 0; count of bases not matched to a gene: 6. CDR1 is ENHRY and CDR2 is SYGVKD in the germline V gene. CDR3 length equals 16 residues. CDR3 protein: CAIRRGLASSTDTQYF. Written as DNA, the CDR3 is TGTGCCATCAGGCGGGGACTAGCGTCTAGCACAGATACGCAGTATTTT.

This clonotype was seen only a few times. The rearrangement uses TRBV6-2 or TRBV6-3 and TRBJ2-7; a weak D match, TRBD2 (5 bases). The CDR3 extends over 13 amino acids. V was shortened by 2 bases and J by 3 bases, with 8 bases between the two germline ends. Germline V gives CDR1 MNHEY, CDR2 SVGEGT. The CDR3 nucleotides are TGTGCCAGCAGTTACCATACTAGCTACGAGCAGTACTTC. Translation gives CASSYHTSYEQYF.

This chain connects TRBV15 to TRBJ2-7; D not certain. CDR1 and CDR2 from the germline V gene are LNHNV and YYDKDF (reference sequence). Deletions cut 0 bases from V and 3 bases from J, with 6 bases between. This CDR3 is built from 13 residues. CDR3 loop: CATSRESSYEQYF. In DNA form, the CDR3 reads TGTGCCACCAGCAGAGAGAGCAGCTACGAGCAGTACTTC.

This clonotype has a count of ten or more. This chain joins TRBV11-3 and TRBJ2-1; the D is unclear. CDR1 and CDR2 from the germline V gene are SGHNT and YENEEA. This CDR3 region has 13 residues. The ends were cut back, 5 bases at V and 4 bases at J, with 9 bases in the middle. The CDR3 DNA reads TGTGCCAGCAGCGAACTCGAATACAATGAGCAGTTCTTC. It encodes CASSELEYNEQFF.

This clonotype was counted many times. This rearrangement joins TRBV28 to TRBJ2-3; D might be TRBD2 (6 bases). The CDR3 has 14 residues. Trimming stripped 7 bases from V and 0 bases from J, with 11 bases between. Germline V gene data show CDR1 as MDHEN and CDR2 as SYDVKM. As DNA, the CDR3 is TGTGCCAGCACCGTGGGAGGCAGCACAGATACGCAGTATTTT. Its protein is CASTVGGSTDTQYF. Full variable domain (outside the CDR3, taken from reference TRBV28 and TRBJ2-3): DVKVTQSSRYLVKRTGEKVFLECVQDMDHENMFWYRQDPGLGLRLIYFSYDVKMKEKGDIPEGYSVSREKKERFSLILESASTNQTSMYLCASTVGGSTDTQYFGPGTRLTVL.

This clonotype appeared many times. The chain couples TRBV6-2 or TRBV6-3 to TRBJ2-2; D is uncertain. Trimming took off 0 bases at V and 7 bases at J, with 6 bases between the two ends. This CDR3 has 13 residues. Germline-derived CDR1 and CDR2 are MNHEY and SVGEGT. CDR3 coding DNA: TGTGCCAGCAGTTACTCGATGTTCGGGGAGCTGTTTTTT. Its protein product is CASSYSMFGELFF.